The 3 T cell receptor beta chains reported below all come from one sample, sequenced in a study of blood T cell repertoires in COVID-19 (dated by TCRdb to 2018 to 2020). Preparation of the library involved the immunoSEQ multiplex PCR assay. Sourced from immuneACCESS, this table was stored by TCRdb with only in-frame sequences that have V and J called. A share of the clones is absent; for the studies checked, an unresolved V gene accounts for under half, and the remainder has no known explanation. In all, the sample holds 200,000 to 300,000 clones, and under 90% of those were seen once. 7.5% to 9% of the sample lies in the top ten. The material sequenced was peripheral blood. The source of these receptors is a human donor in a cohort sampled during active COVID-19.

This chain connects TRBV20-1 to TRBJ2-1; possibly TRBD2 for D (5 bases). Germline CDR1 reads DFQATT; CDR2 reads SNEGSKA (reference sequence). The CDR3 has 10 residues. V was pared by 5 bases and J by 15 bases, with 14 bases between. The CDR3 DNA reads as TGCAGTGCTGGCGGGCTCCACCCGTTCTTC. Translating gives CSAGGLHPFF.

This sequence joins TRBV27 and TRBJ1-3, with 8 bases lining up with TRBD1. CDR1 is MNHEY and CDR2 is SMNVEV in the germline V gene (reference sequence). V was pared by 6 bases and J by 9 bases, with 7 bases of the junction left unmatched. The CDR3 is made up of 13 amino acids. The CDR3 DNA is TGTGCCAGCAGCCCCGGACAGGGATCCACCATATATTTT. Its translation: CASSPGQGSTIYF.

V usage is TRBV4-3 and J usage is TRBJ2-7; 11 bases are a match to TRBD2. V trimming: 4 bases; J trimming: 2 bases; junction bases outside the gene matches: 1. The CDR3 totals 14 residues. CDR1 and CDR2 from the germline V gene are LGHNA and YSLEER. CDR3 DNA sequence: TGCGCCAGCAGCCTGACTAGCGGGGCCTACGAGCAGTACTTC. Residues: CASSLTSGAYEQYF.